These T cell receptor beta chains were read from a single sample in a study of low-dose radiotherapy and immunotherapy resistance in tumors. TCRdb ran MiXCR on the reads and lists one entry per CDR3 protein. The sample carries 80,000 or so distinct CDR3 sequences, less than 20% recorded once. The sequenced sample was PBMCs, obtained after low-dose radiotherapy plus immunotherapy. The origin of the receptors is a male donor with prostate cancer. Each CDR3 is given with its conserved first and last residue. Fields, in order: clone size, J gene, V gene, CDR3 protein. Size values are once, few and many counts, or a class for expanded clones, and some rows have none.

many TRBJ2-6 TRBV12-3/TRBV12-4 CASSGFRSGTSGANVLTF
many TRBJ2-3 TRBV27 CASSSPGLAVTDTQYF
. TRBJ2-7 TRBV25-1 CASKGDPNEQYF
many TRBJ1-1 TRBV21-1 CASRHILMVGTEAFF
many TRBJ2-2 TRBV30 CAWSGAGGPTAELFF
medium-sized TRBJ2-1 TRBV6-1 CASTRTAAGNEQFF
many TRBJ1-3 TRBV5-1 CASSPTVGSGNTIYF
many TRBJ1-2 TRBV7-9 CASSLASTGLGYGYTF
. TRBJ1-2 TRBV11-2 CASSPSGLTGYTF
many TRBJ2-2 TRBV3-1 CASSQAGGNTGELFF
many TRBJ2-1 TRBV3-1 CASSQVWIAGGNEQFF
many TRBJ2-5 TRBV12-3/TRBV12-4 CASYLTGKETQYF
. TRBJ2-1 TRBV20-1 CSARRGLAGRPPYNEQFF
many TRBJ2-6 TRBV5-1 CASSLNQGSGANVLTF
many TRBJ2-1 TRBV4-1 CASSLGASGSYNEQFF
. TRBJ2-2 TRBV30 CAWSVNTGELFF
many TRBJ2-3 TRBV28 CASKEGRFSTDTQYF
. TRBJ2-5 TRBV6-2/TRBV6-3 CASSYSQVPQETQYF
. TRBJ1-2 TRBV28 CASSFLLVEGWANYGYTF
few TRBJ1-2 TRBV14 CSSSPSPTTGYTF
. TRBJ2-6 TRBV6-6 CAISAQGSNVLTF
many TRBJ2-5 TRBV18 CASSPQSQGGETQYF